The clone carrying this TCR beta chain was seen ten or more times. A unique molecular identifier was carried by every single TCR cDNA molecule. MiXCR was run by TCRdb on the 5' RACE reads, yielding one entry per CDR3 protein. The table lists 40,000 to 55,000 distinct CDR3 sequences, roughly 13% of them singletons. The data were taken from a study of spatial heterogeneity in lung cancer. Turning to the study itself: Mean representation of each unique TCR and UMI combination in the raw reads exceeded nine occurrences.

Germline V gene data show CDR1 as SGHVS and CDR2 as FQNEAQ. J gave up 2 bases and V 1 base, and 5 bases lay outside the gene matches. The CDR3 runs 16 residues. Stated time point: sample taken at primary tumor resection. Tumor, nontumor lung or frozen PBMC supplied whole RNA that was sequenced unsorted. The donors were about 72 patients with non-small cell lung cancer that was early-stage and untreated. This receptor was identified in a male donor with early-stage non-small cell lung cancer. The sample was PBMCs, taken at surgery. The chain links TRBV7-8 to TRBJ2-4; 7 bases are shared with TRBD1. CDR3 DNA sequence: TGTGCCAGCAGCTTAGGTTACAGGGGAACCAAAAACATTCAGTACTTC. This encodes CASSLGYRGTKNIQYF.